This T cell receptor beta chain stems from a study of T-cell memory formation after mild COVID-19. Study-wide findings and caveats: Unconfirmed was the SARS-CoV-2 specificity of second-wave clones that peaked on day 37. Day 15 to 85 contractors were CD4/CD8 balanced; later expanders leaned CD4+. The main location of contracting CD4+ clones was CM and EM, and that of contracting CD8+ clones was EMRA.

One entry per CDR3 protein results from TCRdb running MiXCR on the 5' RACE reads. The sample has more than 350,000 distinct CDR3 sequences, approximately 15% seen once. This clonotype was seen a few times. Its antigen is not known. From germline, CDR1 is SEHNR and CDR2 FQNEAQ (reference sequence). Trimming cost V 5 bases and J 6 bases, with 14 bases left between them. The CDR3 spans 14 residues. The TCR sequence derives from a man between 18 and 29 years old who had mild COVID-19 (a few samples of this study predate the infection). Cell type and time point are not known. Source material: PBMCs or a T cell subset sorted from them (not recorded which). V is TRBV7-9 and J is TRBJ2-1, with D perhaps matching TRBD2 (6 bases). CDR3 sequence reads: CASSLGGGGNEQFF. In DNA, the CDR3 is TGTGCCAGCAGCCTGGGGGGAGGTGGCAATGAGCAGTTCTTC.